A selection of T cell receptor beta chains follows, all from one sample in a study of cytomegalovirus exposure and HLA in healthy donors. Profiled with immunoSEQ multiplex PCR; TCRdb holds only in-frame clones, not every one. The data hold under 250,000 clones, with approximately 79% observed a single time. The sequencing input was PBMCs. All receptors come from a woman aged 25 to 45 in good health and CMV-seropositive. The conserved cysteine and the conserved F or W are not part of the CDR3 here. Fields, in order: V gene, J gene, CDR3 protein.

V: TRBV5-4; J: TRBJ1-3; CDR3: ASSLGRGYGNTIY
V: TRBV29-1; J: TRBJ1-2; CDR3: SVGQGEDYT
V: TRBV12-5; J: TRBJ2-3; CDR3: ASGPGTGGTDTQY
V: TRBV5-1; J: TRBJ2-7; CDR3: ASSLASGYGQY
V: TRBV7-9; J: TRBJ1-4; CDR3: ASSPPGATNEKLF
V: TRBV11-2; J: TRBJ2-3; CDR3: ASSSRWGGTDTQY
V: TRBV5-6; J: TRBJ2-1; CDR3: ASSLGQGWNEQF
V: TRBV4-1; J: TRBJ2-2; CDR3: ASSLRGRGTGELF
V: TRBV2; J: TRBJ2-6; CDR3: ASSSMRSGANVLT
V: TRBV4-3; J: TRBJ2-7; CDR3: ASSQGTSYEQY
V: TRBV5-4; J: TRBJ2-3; CDR3: ASSSRLAGEDTQY
V: TRBV4-1; J: TRBJ1-6; CDR3: ASRPRGGLYNSPLH
V: TRBV4-1; J: TRBJ1-2; CDR3: ASSQPGQGLYGYT
V: TRBV5-1; J: TRBJ1-3; CDR3: ASSPGHRSGNTIY
V: TRBV6-4; J: TRBJ2-7; CDR3: ASTGDRGCEQY
V: TRBV19; J: TRBJ1-1; CDR3: ASSMGGLLEVNTEAF
V: TRBV10-2; J: TRBJ2-7; CDR3: ASSESKQPYEQY
V: TRBV7-9; J: TRBJ1-2; CDR3: ASQFQGAGYGYT
V: TRBV2; J: TRBJ1-3; CDR3: ASSERVSRIRISGNTIY
V: TRBV4-1; J: TRBJ1-5; CDR3: ASSQDDRVTSDQPQH
V: TRBV10-2; J: TRBJ2-5; CDR3: ASSESTGAGETQY
V: TRBV19; J: TRBJ2-5; CDR3: ASSTTGTDLETQY
V: TRBV19; J: TRBJ2-3; CDR3: ASSIQDTQY
V: TRBV5-4; J: TRBJ2-1; CDR3: ASSVDRGGYNEQF
V: TRBV4-3; J: TRBJ2-1; CDR3: ASRVSRVITDEQF
V: TRBV14; J: TRBJ2-7; CDR3: ASSHETGTVTYEQY
V: TRBV5-6; J: TRBJ2-7; CDR3: ASSWAGSYEQY
V: TRBV6-6; J: TRBJ1-2; CDR3: ASTTDRNEPNYGYT
V: TRBV27; J: TRBJ2-1; CDR3: ASSLAGGPSNEQF
V: TRBV5-5; J: TRBJ1-2; CDR3: ASSLASGSGDYGYT
V: TRBV1; J: TRBJ2-1; CDR3: TSTDKGTPTSSYNEQF